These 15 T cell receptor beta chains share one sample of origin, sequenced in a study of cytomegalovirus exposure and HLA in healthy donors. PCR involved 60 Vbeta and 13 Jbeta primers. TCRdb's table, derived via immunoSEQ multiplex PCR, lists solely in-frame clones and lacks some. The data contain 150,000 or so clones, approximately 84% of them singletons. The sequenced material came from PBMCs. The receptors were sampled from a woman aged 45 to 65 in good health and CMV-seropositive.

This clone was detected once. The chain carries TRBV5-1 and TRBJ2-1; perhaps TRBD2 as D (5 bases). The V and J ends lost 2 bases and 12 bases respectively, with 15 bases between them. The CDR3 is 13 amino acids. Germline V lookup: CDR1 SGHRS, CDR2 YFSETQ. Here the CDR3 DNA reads TGCGCCAGCAGCTTCGGGCCTGCTGGAGGGCAGTTCTTC. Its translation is CASSFGPAGGQFF.

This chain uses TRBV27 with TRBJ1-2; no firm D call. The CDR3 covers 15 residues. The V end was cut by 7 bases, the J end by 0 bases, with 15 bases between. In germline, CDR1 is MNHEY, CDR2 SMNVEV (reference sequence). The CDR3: CASTEAGDTNYGYTF. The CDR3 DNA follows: TGTGCCAGCACCGAAGCGGGCGATACTAACTATGGCTACACCTTC.

CDR3 DNA: TGTGCCAGCAGCCGACAGGGAAGGGGTGAAGCTTTCTTT. Its translation: CASSRQGRGEAFF. The V gene is TRBV11-2, the J gene TRBJ1-1, with 7 bases lining up with TRBD1. Germline V gives CDR1 SGHAT, CDR2 FQNNGV. The V and J ends lost 5 bases and 7 bases, in that order; junction bases with no gene match: 7. The CDR3 is 13 residues long.

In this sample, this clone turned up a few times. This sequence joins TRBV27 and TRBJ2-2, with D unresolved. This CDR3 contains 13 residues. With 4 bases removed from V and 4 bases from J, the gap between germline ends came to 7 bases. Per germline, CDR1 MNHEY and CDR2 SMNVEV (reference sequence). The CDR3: CASSSDFTGELFF. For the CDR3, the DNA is TGTGCCAGCAGTTCAGACTTCACCGGGGAGCTGTTTTTT.

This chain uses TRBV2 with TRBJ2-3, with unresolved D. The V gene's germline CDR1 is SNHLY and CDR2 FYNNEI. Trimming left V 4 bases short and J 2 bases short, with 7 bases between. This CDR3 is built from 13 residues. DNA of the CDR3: TGTGCCAGCAGTGTCCCCTTCACAGATACGCAGTATTTT. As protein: CASSVPFTDTQYF.

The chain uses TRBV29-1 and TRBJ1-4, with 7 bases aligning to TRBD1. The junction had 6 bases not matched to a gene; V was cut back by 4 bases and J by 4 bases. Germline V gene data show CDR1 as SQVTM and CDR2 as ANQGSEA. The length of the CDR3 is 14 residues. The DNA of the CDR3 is TGCAGCGTTGTACCAGGGGGTGATAATGAAAAACTGTTTTTT. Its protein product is CSVVPGGDNEKLFF.

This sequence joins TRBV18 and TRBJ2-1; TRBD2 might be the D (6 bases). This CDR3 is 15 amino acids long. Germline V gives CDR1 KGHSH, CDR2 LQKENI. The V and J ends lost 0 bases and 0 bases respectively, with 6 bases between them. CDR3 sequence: CASSPPGGSYNEQFF. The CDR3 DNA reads TGTGCCAGCTCACCACCCGGGGGCTCCTACAATGAGCAGTTCTTC.

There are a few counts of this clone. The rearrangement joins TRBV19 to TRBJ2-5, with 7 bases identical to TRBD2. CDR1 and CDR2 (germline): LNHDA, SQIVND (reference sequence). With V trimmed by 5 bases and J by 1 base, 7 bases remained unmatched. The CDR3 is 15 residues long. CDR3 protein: CASSPGAGLQETQYF. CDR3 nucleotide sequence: TGTGCCAGTAGTCCCGGAGCGGGGCTCCAAGAGACCCAGTACTTC.

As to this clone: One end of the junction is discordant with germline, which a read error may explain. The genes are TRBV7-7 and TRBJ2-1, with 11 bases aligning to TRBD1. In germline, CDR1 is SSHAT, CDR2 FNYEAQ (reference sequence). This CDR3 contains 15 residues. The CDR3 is CASSTGTGGHNEQFF. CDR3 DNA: TGTGCTAGCAGCACCGGGACAGGGGGGCACAATGAGCAGTTCTTC.

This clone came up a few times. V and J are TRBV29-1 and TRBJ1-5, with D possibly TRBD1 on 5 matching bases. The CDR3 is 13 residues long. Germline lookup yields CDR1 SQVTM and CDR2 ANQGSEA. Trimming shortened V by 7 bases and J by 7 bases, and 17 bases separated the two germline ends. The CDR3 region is CSAQQGYQQPQHF. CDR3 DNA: TGCAGCGCCCAGCAGGGCTATCAACAGCCCCAGCATTTT. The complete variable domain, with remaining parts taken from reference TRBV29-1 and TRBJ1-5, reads SAVISQKPSRDICQRGTSLTIQCQVDSQVTMMFWYRQQPGQSLTLIATANQGSEATYESGFVIDKFPISRPNLTFSTLTVSNMSPEDSSIYLCSAQQGYQQPQHFGDGTRLSIL.

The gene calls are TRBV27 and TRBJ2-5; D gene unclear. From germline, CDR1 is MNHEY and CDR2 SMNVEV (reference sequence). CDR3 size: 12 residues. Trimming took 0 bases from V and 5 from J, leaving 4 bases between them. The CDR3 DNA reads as TGTGCCAGCAGTTTATCGAGGGAGACCCAGTACTTC. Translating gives CASSLSRETQYF.

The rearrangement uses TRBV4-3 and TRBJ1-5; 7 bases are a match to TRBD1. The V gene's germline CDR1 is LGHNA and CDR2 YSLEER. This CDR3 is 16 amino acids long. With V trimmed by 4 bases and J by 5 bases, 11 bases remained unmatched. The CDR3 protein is CASSPGATGVDQPQHF. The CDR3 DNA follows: TGCGCCAGCAGCCCAGGGGCTACAGGGGTCGATCAGCCCCAGCATTTT.

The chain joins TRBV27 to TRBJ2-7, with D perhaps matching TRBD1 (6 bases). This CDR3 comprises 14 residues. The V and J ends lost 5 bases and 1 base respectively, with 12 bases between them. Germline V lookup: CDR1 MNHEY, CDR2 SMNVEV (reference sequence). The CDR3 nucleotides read TGTGCCAGCAGTGCAGCGGACAGTTCCTACGAGCAGTACTTC. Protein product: CASSAADSSYEQYF.

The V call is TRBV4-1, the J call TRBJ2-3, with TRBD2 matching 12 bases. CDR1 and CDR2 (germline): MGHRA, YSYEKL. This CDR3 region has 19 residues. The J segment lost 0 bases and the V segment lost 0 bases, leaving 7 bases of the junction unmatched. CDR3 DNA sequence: TGCGCCAGCAGCCAAGATCTCGCTAGCGGGGGGGACAGCACAGATACGCAGTATTTT. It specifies CASSQDLASGGDSTDTQYF.

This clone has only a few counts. As DNA, the CDR3 is TGTGCCAGTAGTAAAACCGGGACTAGCGGGAGCGACGAGCAGTACTTC. Amino acid sequence: CASSKTGTSGSDEQYF. The chain joins TRBV19 to TRBJ2-7; 14 nucleotides align to TRBD2. The length of the CDR3 is 16 residues. Germline values: CDR1 LNHDA, CDR2 SQIVND (reference sequence). J lost 5 bases, V lost 4 bases, and 7 bases had no gene match. The whole variable domain, filled in from reference TRBV19 and TRBJ2-7, reads DGGITQSPKYLFRKEGQNVTLSCEQNLNHDAMYWYRQDPGQGLRLIYYSQIVNDFQKGDIAEGYSVSREKKESFPLTVTSAQKNPTAFYLCASSKTGTSGSDEQYFGPGTRLTVT.